Below, 24 T cell receptor beta chains from the same sample are listed, as sequenced in a study of blood T cell repertoires in COVID-19. Repertoires were generated with immunoSEQ multiplex PCR, while TCRdb's copy carries only in-frame clones and drops some. The sample carries approximately 94,000 clones, over 75% recorded once. The sequenced material came from peripheral blood. These receptors came from a human donor in a cohort sampled during active COVID-19.

The chain links TRBV9 to TRBJ1-2; 8 nucleotides agree with TRBD1. The CDR3 totals 13 residues. Per the germline V gene, CDR1 is SGDLS and CDR2 is YYNGEE. Unmatched junction bases numbered 6, after V lost 4 bases and J lost 7 bases. The CDR3 bases are TGTGCCAGCAGCTTCAACAGGGGGATTGGCTACACCTTC. It yields the protein CASSFNRGIGYTF. Supplemented by reference TRBV9 and TRBJ1-2, the full variable domain reads DSGVTQTPKHLITATGQRVTLRCSPRSGDLSVYWYQQSLDQGLQFLIQYYNGEERAKGNILERFSAQQFPDLHSELNLSSLELGDSALYFCASSFNRGIGYTFGSGTRLTVV.

This chain links TRBV25-1 with TRBJ2-2, with a possible D match to TRBD2 (5 bases). The CDR3 spans 14 residues. Per germline, CDR1 MGHDK and CDR2 SYGVNS. V dropped 6 bases and J dropped 3 bases, with 11 bases sitting between them. The CDR3 DNA is TGTGCCAGCAGGGGAGCAGAGGACACCGGGGAGCTGTTTTTT. Its protein is CASRGAEDTGELFF.

The genes are TRBV11-2 and TRBJ2-1; D remains ambiguous. The CDR3 runs 13 residues. V was clipped by 5 bases and J by 5 bases, with 10 bases between them. Germline loops: CDR1 SGHAT, CDR2 FQNNGV. CDR3 sequence: CASSLPTHNEQFF. The CDR3, as DNA: TGTGCCAGCAGCCTACCTACCCACAATGAGCAGTTCTTC.

The J gene is TRBJ2-3, the V gene TRBV4-1; 7 bases are a match to TRBD2. The CDR3 totals 18 residues. Per the germline V gene, CDR1 is MGHRA and CDR2 is YSYEKL. V was pared by 1 base and J by 2 bases, with 12 bases of the junction left unmatched. Here the CDR3 reads CASSQVPGLVGNTDTQYF. The DNA of the CDR3 is TGCGCCAGCAGCCAAGTTCCCGGACTAGTTGGTAACACAGATACGCAGTATTTT.

V usage is TRBV7-2 and J usage is TRBJ2-7; 8 bases line up with TRBD1. The V gene's germline CDR1 is SGHTA and CDR2 FQGNSA. The CDR3 is made up of 15 amino acids. The V gene end was trimmed by 5 bases and the J gene end by 9 bases; junction bases not matched to a gene: 15. The DNA for the CDR3 is TGTGCCAGCAGCCAGCAAGGACAGGGAGTCCTGGGGCAGTACTTC. As protein: CASSQQGQGVLGQYF.

The gene calls are TRBV5-4 and TRBJ2-1; possibly TRBD2 for D (5 bases). V lost 4 bases, J lost 6 bases, and 11 bases lay in between. The CDR3 has 13 amino acids. CDR1 is SGHNT, CDR2 YYREEE, per germline (reference sequence). CDR3 sequence reads: CASSPRGLNEQFF. DNA of the CDR3: TGTGCCAGCAGCCCCCGGGGTCTCAATGAGCAGTTCTTC.

The chain employs TRBV10-3 and TRBJ2-3; the match to TRBD2 covers 13 bases. This CDR3 is 14 amino acids long. Germline V gene data show CDR1 as ENHRY and CDR2 as SYGVKD. J lost 4 bases, V lost 8 bases, and 3 bases had no gene match. The CDR3 DNA reads TGTGCCATCGGACTAGCGGGAGCATCAGATACGCAGTATTTT. Translated, it gives CAIGLAGASDTQYF.

A single count supports this clone. The V call is TRBV5-5, the J call TRBJ2-1; D perhaps matches TRBD1 (6 bases). Trimming shortened V by 5 bases and J by 0 bases, and 12 bases separated the two germline ends. CDR3 size: 15 residues. Germline V gene lookup returns CDR1 SGHKS and CDR2 YYEKEE (reference sequence). This CDR3 is CASSRQESSYNEQFF. For the CDR3, the DNA is TGTGCCAGCAGTAGACAGGAGAGCTCCTACAATGAGCAGTTCTTC.

The chain carries TRBV11-3 and TRBJ1-1; D remains unclear. The V and J ends lost 1 base and 4 bases respectively, with 10 bases between them. Germline CDR1 SGHNT, CDR2 YENEEA. The CDR3 runs to 14 residues. The CDR3 loop is CASSLGVGGTEAFF. The CDR3 DNA reads as TGTGCCAGCAGCTTAGGAGTAGGCGGCACTGAAGCTTTCTTT.

The chain uses TRBV7-2 and TRBJ2-4; 11 bases agree with TRBD2. The CDR3 is 14 residues long. J gave up 6 bases and V 5 bases, and 3 bases lay outside the gene matches. CDR1 SGHTA and CDR2 FQGNSA come from the germline V gene. The DNA for the CDR3 is TGTGCCAGCAGCGTCACTAGCGGGGGAAACATTCAGTACTTC. It is translated as CASSVTSGGNIQYF.

This clone was observed a few times. This chain joins TRBV5-1 and TRBJ2-1; 7 bases match TRBD2. The V segment lost 7 bases and the J segment 6 bases; nucleotides outside the gene matches: 13. The CDR3 covers 15 residues. CDR1 is SGHRS, CDR2 YFSETQ, per germline. The CDR3 DNA sequence: TGCGCCAGCCAAAAGGGAGGGCAAATAGTCAATGAGCAGTTCTTC. It yields the protein CASQKGGQIVNEQFF.

This clone showed up just once. V usage is TRBV15 and J usage is TRBJ2-5, with 7 bases lining up with TRBD2. The CDR3 totals 13 residues. Per the germline V gene, CDR1 is LNHNV and CDR2 is YYDKDF (reference sequence). J lost 3 bases, V lost 2 bases, and 0 bases had no gene match. In nucleotides, the CDR3 is TGTGCCACCAGCAGACTAGCGGAAGAGACCCAGTACTTC. This sequence encodes CATSRLAEETQYF.

The rearrangement uses TRBV10-3 and TRBJ1-5; D is undetermined. The CDR3 covers 13 residues. Per germline, CDR1 ENHRY and CDR2 SYGVKD. V lost 0 bases to trimming and J lost 6 bases, with 6 bases between them. The CDR3 region has the DNA TGTGCCATCAGTGAGTCGGCAGTTCAGCCCCAGCATTTT. Its translation is CAISESAVQPQHF.

The CDR3 DNA reads TGCGCCAGCAGCCAAGAATCGACTAGCGGGGGGTTCTACACCGGGGAGCTGTTTTTT. Encoded protein: CASSQESTSGGFYTGELFF. The J gene is TRBJ2-2, the V gene TRBV4-1, with 13 nucleotides matching TRBD2. In germline, CDR1 is MGHRA, CDR2 YSYEKL. The length of the CDR3 is 19 residues. V dropped 0 bases and J dropped 3; count of bases not matched to a gene: 7.

The rearrangement joins TRBV5-4 to TRBJ1-1; D not certain. The V gene lost 4 bases and the J gene lost 1 base, with 8 bases spanning the gap. The CDR3 contains 13 residues. Germline V gene sequence: CDR1 SGHNT, CDR2 YYREEE (reference sequence). The CDR3 spells CASSVTANTEAFF. CDR3 DNA: TGTGCCAGCAGCGTTACAGCGAACACTGAAGCTTTCTTT.

This clone was observed a handful of times. The chain uses TRBV5-6 and TRBJ1-5, with D uncertain. The germline gives CDR1 SGHDT, CDR2 YYEEEE. This CDR3 spans 15 amino acids. V lost 2 bases and J 2 bases, leaving 11 bases between the germline ends. CDR3 in DNA: TGTGCCAGCAGCTTTGCCCTGAGGGGCAATCAGCCCCAGCATTTT. This sequence encodes CASSFALRGNQPQHF.

V is TRBV12-3 or TRBV12-4 and J is TRBJ2-7; TRBD1 matches at 7 bases. The CDR3 is 13 residues long. Trimming removed 6 bases from V and 2 bases from J; junction bases left unmatched: 4. The CDR3 bases are TGTGCCAGCAGGACCGGGACAGCCTACGAGCAGTACTTC. This gives the protein CASRTGTAYEQYF.

The chain links TRBV9 to TRBJ1-2, with TRBD1 matching over 7 bases. Germline CDR1 SGDLS, CDR2 YYNGEE. The CDR3 spans 14 residues. The J segment lost 0 bases and the V segment lost 4 bases, leaving 3 bases of the junction unmatched. CDR3 in amino acids: CASSQGGANYGYTF. The CDR3 nucleotides read TGTGCCAGCAGCCAGGGGGGAGCTAACTATGGCTACACCTTC.

The genes are TRBV5-1 and TRBJ2-5, with no clear D. Germline CDR1 is SGHRS and CDR2 is YFSETQ. This CDR3 is built from 14 residues. Trimming removed 0 bases at V and 2 bases at J, with 8 bases between. The CDR3 bases are TGCGCCAGCAGCTTGGGACTGCCTCAAGAGACCCAGTACTTC. Translated, it gives CASSLGLPQETQYF.

The chain combines TRBV28 with TRBJ1-5, with D possibly TRBD1 on 6 matching bases. Germline CDR1 MDHEN, CDR2 SYDVKM. Deletions cut 2 bases from V and 5 bases from J, with 16 bases between. The CDR3 extends over 16 amino acids. In DNA form, the CDR3 reads TGTGCCAGCAGTTTACAGGGGTCGGAATTATATCAGCCCCAGCATTTT. This encodes CASSLQGSELYQPQHF.

The rearrangement links TRBV6-2 or TRBV6-3 to TRBJ1-2; D perhaps matches TRBD1 (5 bases). The V end was cut by 5 bases, the J end by 1 base, with 11 bases between. Germline CDR1 MNHEY, CDR2 SVGEGT. The length of the CDR3 is 14 residues. The CDR3 protein is CASSPLGGNYGYTF. The CDR3, as DNA: TGTGCCAGCAGTCCCCTCGGGGGTAACTATGGCTACACCTTC.

This clone occurred once. The chain recombines TRBV10-3 with TRBJ1-1, with D hard to call. The V end lost 3 bases, the J end lost 0 bases, and 14 bases lay between the germline ends. This CDR3 has 16 amino acids. Germline CDR1 reads ENHRY; CDR2 reads SYGVKD. CDR3 nucleotides: TGTGCCATCAGTGACACCCCGCTCGAGGTGAACACTGAAGCTTTCTTT. Translating it yields CAISDTPLEVNTEAFF.

The J gene is TRBJ2-5, the V gene TRBV2, with 8 nucleotides matching TRBD2. J was trimmed by 4 bases and V by 7 bases; bases with no gene match: 14. This CDR3 spans 16 amino acids. The germline gives CDR1 SNHLY, CDR2 FYNNEI. This CDR3 reads CASKHRGGGARETQYF. CDR3 nucleotide sequence: TGTGCCAGCAAACACCGGGGGGGAGGGGCGAGAGAGACCCAGTACTTC.

The CDR3 spells CASSQPIRASGGTEAFF. Written as DNA, the CDR3 is TGCGCCAGCAGCCAACCCATTAGGGCATCCGGGGGCACTGAAGCTTTCTTT. The rearrangement links TRBV4-1 to TRBJ1-1; tentative D call: TRBD1 (5 bases). The V and J ends lost 2 bases and 4 bases respectively, with 20 bases between them. The CDR3 has 17 residues. Germline-derived CDR1 and CDR2 are MGHRA and YSYEKL.